This passage covers 27 T cell receptor beta chains from one sample sequenced in a study of blood T cell repertoires in COVID-19. Clones were read by immunoSEQ multiplex PCR, and TCRdb kept only the in-frame ones, dropping some. The sample consists of over 200,000 clones, 83% of them appearing once. Sequencing was performed on peripheral blood. These receptors were obtained from an older man with acute or convalescent COVID-19.

This clone was detected only a few times. This chain connects TRBV3-1 (or the pseudogene TRBV3-2) to TRBJ2-5; D not certain. The CDR3 has 13 residues. The germline CDR1 and CDR2 sequences are LGHDT and YNNKEL (reference sequence). V lost 4 bases, J lost 7 bases, and 13 bases lay in between. Here the CDR3 DNA reads TGTGCCAGCAGCCCATACCAGGAAGGGACCCAGTACTTC. Protein product: CASSPYQEGTQYF.

This clone has a handful of counts. The chain links TRBV11-2 to TRBJ2-3, with TRBD2 matching 15 bases. V lost 2 bases, J lost 2 bases, and 2 bases stayed unmatched. CDR3 length equals 17 residues. Germline CDR1 and CDR2: SGHAT and FQNNGV. The CDR3 DNA sequence: TGTGCCAGCAGCTTATGGACTAGCGGGGGGGTCACAGATACGCAGTATTTT. Protein sequence: CASSLWTSGGVTDTQYF.

This chain joins TRBV9 and TRBJ1-1; 7 bases match TRBD1. The CDR3 contains 17 residues. CDR1 is SGDLS, CDR2 YYNGEE, per germline. V shed 5 bases and J 1 base; nucleotides not matched to a gene: 14. The CDR3 DNA reads TGTGCCAGCAGTGAACCACTCCCCGGGACAGAGAACACTGAAGCTTTCTTT. Its protein is CASSEPLPGTENTEAFF.

J is TRBJ2-4 and V is TRBV28; 7 positions match TRBD1. Trimming at V came to 5 bases and at J to 3 bases, leaving 7 bases not matched to a gene. There are 15 residues in the CDR3. CDR1 MDHEN and CDR2 SYDVKM come from the germline V gene. As DNA, the CDR3 is TGTGCCAGCAGTGAAATCAGGGGGATCAAAAACATTCAGTACTTC. Translating gives CASSEIRGIKNIQYF.

This chain uses TRBV19 with TRBJ2-1; D remains unclear. Per the germline V gene, CDR1 is LNHDA and CDR2 is SQIVND (reference sequence). Trimming removed 2 bases at V and 2 bases at J, with 16 bases between. The CDR3 is 17 residues long. The chain's CDR3 is CASSIKLRVPTYNEQFF. The CDR3, as DNA: TGTGCCAGTAGTATAAAGCTCCGGGTCCCAACCTACAATGAGCAGTTCTTC.

V gene TRBV29-1 combines with J gene TRBJ1-1, with 7 bases identical to TRBD1. The length of the CDR3 is 12 residues. The J segment lost 7 bases and the V segment lost 5 bases, leaving 7 bases of the junction unmatched. Per the germline V gene, CDR1 is SQVTM and CDR2 is ANQGSEA. The CDR3 is CSVRTGVIEAFF. CDR3 coding DNA: TGCAGCGTTCGAACAGGGGTTATTGAAGCTTTCTTT.

The rearrangement uses TRBV3-1 (or the pseudogene TRBV3-2) and TRBJ2-2; D is perhaps TRBD2 (5 bases). V lost 2 bases and J 4 bases, leaving 8 bases between the germline ends. Germline V gene sequence: CDR1 LGHDT, CDR2 YNNKEL (reference sequence). The CDR3 is 14 amino acids. The CDR3 here is CASSQTRITGELFF. The CDR3 DNA sequence: TGTGCCAGCAGCCAAACTAGGATCACCGGGGAGCTGTTTTTT.

J is TRBJ1-1 and V is TRBV6-5; no clear D. CDR1 and CDR2 (germline): MNHEY, SVGAGI. This CDR3 region has 15 residues. V dropped 0 bases and J dropped 0 bases, with 8 bases sitting between them. CDR3 DNA sequence: TGTGCCAGCAGTTACTCATCCAACATGAACACTGAAGCTTTCTTT. This sequence encodes CASSYSSNMNTEAFF.

This clone occurred a few times. The V call is TRBV2, the J call TRBJ2-1, with D maybe TRBD1 (5 bases). Trimming removed 2 bases at V and 7 bases at J, with 6 bases between. CDR1 is SNHLY and CDR2 is FYNNEI in the germline V gene. This CDR3 comprises 12 residues. The CDR3 sequence is CASSEYRNEQFF. The DNA of the CDR3 is TGTGCCAGCAGTGAATACAGGAATGAGCAGTTCTTC.

The chain couples TRBV6-5 to TRBJ1-4, with TRBD1 as a possible D gene (5 bases). The CDR3 loop spans 15 amino acids. The germline V and J ends were trimmed by 2 bases and 8 bases, with 15 bases remaining between them. The V gene's germline CDR1 is MNHEY and CDR2 SVGAGI. The CDR3 spells CASSYELGKGEKLFF. CDR3 coding DNA: TGTGCCAGCAGTTACGAGCTGGGGAAGGGGGAAAAACTGTTTTTT.

The rearrangement uses TRBV7-2 and TRBJ2-1; 11 nucleotides align to TRBD2. Germline V gene sequence: CDR1 SGHTA, CDR2 FQGNSA. The V and J ends lost 1 base and 13 bases, in that order; junction bases with no gene match: 9. The CDR3 contains 15 residues. The CDR3 loop is CASSLDGIAGGPQFF. DNA of the CDR3: TGTGCCAGCAGCTTAGATGGGATAGCGGGGGGGCCTCAGTTCTTC. The full variable domain, with the rest looked up from reference TRBV7-2 and TRBJ2-1, is GAGVSQSPSNKVTEKGKDVELRCDPISGHTALYWYRQSLGQGLEFLIYFQGNSAPDKSGLPSDRFSAERTGGSVSTLTIQRTQQEDSAVYLCASSLDGIAGGPQFFGPGTRLTVL.

J is TRBJ2-7 and V is TRBV25-1; tentative D call: TRBD1 (5 bases). Germline-derived CDR1 and CDR2 are MGHDK and SYGVNS. V lost 2 bases and J lost 2, with 16 bases in between. The CDR3 has 16 amino acids. The CDR3 coding sequence is TGTGCCAGCAGTGAAGGTTGGGGCAGGGCTACCTACGAGCAGTACTTC. Translation gives CASSEGWGRATYEQYF.

The J gene is TRBJ2-3, the V gene TRBV7-3, with TRBD2 matching over 11 bases. V was pared by 5 bases and J by 0 bases, with 10 bases of the junction left unmatched. The CDR3 consists of 18 residues. Germline CDR1 and CDR2: SGHTA and FQGTGA. DNA of the CDR3: TGTGCCAGCAGCCCCCCCCGACTAGCGGGGACTAGCACAGATACGCAGTATTTT. This gives the protein CASSPPRLAGTSTDTQYF.

The gene calls are TRBV6-2 or TRBV6-3 and TRBJ1-5; the D gene is possibly TRBD1 (5 bases). Germline CDR1 and CDR2: MNHEY and SVGEGT. The CDR3 runs to 16 residues. The V end lost 5 bases, the J end lost 1 base, and 15 bases lay between the germline ends. CDR3 sequence reads: CASSKRTPTSNQPQHF. In DNA form, the CDR3 reads TGTGCCAGCAGTAAACGGACACCTACGAGCAATCAGCCCCAGCATTTT.

The chain links TRBV7-8 to TRBJ2-6; D gene uncertain. The germline V gene has CDR1 SGHVS and CDR2 FQNEAQ. The length of the CDR3 is 13 residues. Deletions cut 7 bases from V and 4 bases from J, with 8 bases between. The CDR3 region has the DNA TGTGCCAGCATCGGGTTGGGGGCCAACGTCCTGACTTTC. Protein product: CASIGLGANVLTF.

The V call is TRBV11-2, the J call TRBJ2-1, with D perhaps TRBD1 (7 bases). Trimming took 8 bases from V and 4 from J, leaving 18 bases between them. The CDR3 runs 15 residues. The germline CDR1 and CDR2 sequences are SGHAT and FQNNGV. The CDR3 region has the DNA TGTGCCAGCGCCCTGAGGGCAGGGGGGTACAATGAGCAGTTCTTC. It yields the protein CASALRAGGYNEQFF.

This chain connects TRBV7-6 to TRBJ2-3; D gene uncertain. Deletions cut 5 bases from V and 5 bases from J, with 5 bases between. The CDR3 loop spans 11 amino acids. Germline assignment: CDR1 SGHVS and CDR2 FNYEAQ. The CDR3 loop reads CASSRGDTQYF. For the CDR3, the DNA is TGTGCCAGCAGCCGCGGAGATACGCAGTATTTT.

The chain recombines TRBV5-1 with TRBJ2-1; 12 bases line up with TRBD1. The germline V gene encodes CDR1 SGHRS and CDR2 YFSETQ. There are 15 residues in the CDR3. The junction had 8 bases not matched to a gene; V was cut back by 5 bases and J by 8 bases. CDR3 sequence: CASSTHGTGGDEQFF. The CDR3 coding sequence is TGCGCCAGCAGTACTCACGGGACAGGGGGCGATGAGCAGTTCTTC.

This chain uses TRBV3-1 (or the pseudogene TRBV3-2) with TRBJ1-6; 10 positions match TRBD1. The CDR3 sequence is 15 residues long. CDR1 LGHDT and CDR2 YNNKEL come from the germline V gene (reference sequence). The V segment lost 4 bases and the J segment 7 bases; nucleotides outside the gene matches: 4. For the CDR3, the DNA is TGTGCCAGCAGCCCCCCGGGACAGGGGAATTCACCCCTCCACTTT. Protein product: CASSPPGQGNSPLHF.

This clone was counted only a few times. The chain carries TRBV5-6 and TRBJ2-7; the D is unclear. With 0 bases removed from V and 5 bases from J, the gap between germline ends came to 9 bases. CDR3 size: 13 residues. In germline, CDR1 is SGHDT, CDR2 YYEEEE. CDR3 sequence reads: CASSLATPDEQYF. The CDR3 DNA sequence: TGTGCCAGCAGCTTGGCCACTCCCGACGAGCAGTACTTC.

The rearrangement uses TRBV10-3 and TRBJ2-7; no definite D call. The germline V and J ends were trimmed by 0 bases and 2 bases, with 11 bases remaining between them. The CDR3 loop spans 15 amino acids. Looked up from germline, CDR1 is ENHRY and CDR2 is SYGVKD. CDR3: CAISESYGFPYEQYF. The CDR3 nucleotides read TGTGCCATCAGTGAGTCGTACGGGTTCCCCTACGAGCAGTACTTC.

This clone was seen a single time. The chain employs TRBV23-1 and TRBJ2-7, with 9 bases matching TRBD2. TRBV23-1 is given ORF status, its function remaining uncertain. The CDR3 is 16 amino acids. Unmatched junction bases numbered 8, after V lost 3 bases and J lost 2 bases. CDR3 sequence: CASSQTTSGQTYEQYF. The CDR3 nucleotides read TGCGCCAGCAGTCAGACGACTAGCGGCCAAACCTACGAGCAGTACTTC.

This clone was seen a single time. The chain carries TRBV9 and TRBJ2-1; 8 nucleotides align to TRBD2. V lost 2 bases and J lost 9; bases outside the gene matches: 10. Germline lookup yields CDR1 SGDLS and CDR2 YYNGEE. The CDR3 contains 15 residues. The CDR3 DNA reads TGTGCCAGCAGCGTCGACATAGCGGGGTCCGGTGAGCAGTTCTTC. As protein: CASSVDIAGSGEQFF.

The chain links TRBV5-1 to TRBJ2-5; the D is unclear. Germline V lookup: CDR1 SGHRS, CDR2 YFSETQ. Trimming took 4 bases from V and 1 from J, leaving 5 bases between them. This CDR3 comprises 12 residues. CDR3: CASSPVQETQYF. CDR3 DNA sequence: TGCGCCAGCAGCCCCGTCCAAGAGACCCAGTACTTC.

This clone was observed once. The chain has TRBV5-8 and TRBJ1-2; 9 positions agree with TRBD1. The CDR3 has 13 amino acids. CDR1 is SGHTS, CDR2 YDEGEE, per germline. Trimming removed 4 bases from V and 2 bases from J; junction bases left unmatched: 0. The CDR3 DNA reads as TGTGCCAGCAGCGGGACAGGGAACTATGGCTACACCTTC. Translation: CASSGTGNYGYTF.

The genes are TRBV27 and TRBJ2-2; the D is unclear. V was shortened by 3 bases and J by 0 bases, with 5 bases between the two germline ends. The CDR3 is 14 amino acids. Germline lookup yields CDR1 MNHEY and CDR2 SMNVEV (reference sequence). The chain's CDR3 is CASSFSPNTGELFF. Written as DNA, the CDR3 is TGTGCCAGCAGTTTCTCCCCGAACACCGGGGAGCTGTTTTTT.

The J gene is TRBJ2-5, the V gene TRBV5-1; 8 bases line up with TRBD2. Per germline, CDR1 SGHRS and CDR2 YFSETQ. V lost 0 bases to trimming and J lost 3 bases; unmatched junction nucleotides: 7. The CDR3 totals 16 residues. The CDR3 here is CASSLEPAGAEETQYF. In DNA, the CDR3 is TGCGCCAGCAGCTTGGAGCCAGCGGGGGCGGAAGAGACCCAGTACTTC.